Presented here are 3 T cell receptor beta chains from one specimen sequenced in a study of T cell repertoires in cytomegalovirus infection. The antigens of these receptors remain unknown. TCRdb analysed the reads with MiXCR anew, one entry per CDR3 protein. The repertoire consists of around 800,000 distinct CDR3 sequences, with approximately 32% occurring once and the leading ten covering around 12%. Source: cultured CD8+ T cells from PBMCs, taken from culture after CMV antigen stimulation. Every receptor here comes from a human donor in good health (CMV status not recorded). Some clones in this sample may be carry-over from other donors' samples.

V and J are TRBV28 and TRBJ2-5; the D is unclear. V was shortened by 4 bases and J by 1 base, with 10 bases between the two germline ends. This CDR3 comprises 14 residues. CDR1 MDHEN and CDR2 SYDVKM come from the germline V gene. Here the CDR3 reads CASSSYISQETQYF. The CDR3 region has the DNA TGTGCCAGCAGTTCATACATATCCCAAGAGACCCAGTACTTC.

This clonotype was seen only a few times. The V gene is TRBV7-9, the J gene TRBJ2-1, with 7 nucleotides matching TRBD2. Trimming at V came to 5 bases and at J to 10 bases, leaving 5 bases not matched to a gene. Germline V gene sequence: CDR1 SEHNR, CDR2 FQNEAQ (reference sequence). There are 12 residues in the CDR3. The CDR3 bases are TGTGCCAGCAGCCAGGGACTATCAGAGCAGTTCTTC. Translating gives CASSQGLSEQFF.

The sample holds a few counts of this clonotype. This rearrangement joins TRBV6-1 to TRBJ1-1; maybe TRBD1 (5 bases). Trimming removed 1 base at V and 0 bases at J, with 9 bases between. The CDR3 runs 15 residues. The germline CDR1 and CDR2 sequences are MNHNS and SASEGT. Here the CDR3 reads CASSEGGFMNTEAFF. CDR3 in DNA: TGTGCCAGCAGTGAAGGGGGCTTCATGAACACTGAAGCTTTCTTT.